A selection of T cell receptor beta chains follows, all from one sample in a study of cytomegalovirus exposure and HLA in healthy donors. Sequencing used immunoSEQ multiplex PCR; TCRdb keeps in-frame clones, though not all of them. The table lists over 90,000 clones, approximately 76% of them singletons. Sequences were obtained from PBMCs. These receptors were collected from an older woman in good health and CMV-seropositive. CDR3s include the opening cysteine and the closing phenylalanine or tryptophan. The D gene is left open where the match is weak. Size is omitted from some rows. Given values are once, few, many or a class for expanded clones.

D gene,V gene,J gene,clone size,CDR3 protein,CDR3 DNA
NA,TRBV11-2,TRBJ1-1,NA,CASSIKIMNTEAFF,TGTGCCAGCAGCATAAAAATTATGAACACTGAAGCTTTCTTT
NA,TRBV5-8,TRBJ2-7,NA,CASSLAERGGYEQYF,TGTGCCAGCAGCTTGGCCGAAAGGGGTGGTTACGAGCAGTACTTC
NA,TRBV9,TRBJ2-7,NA,CASSGGMGFTYEQYF,TGTGCCAGCAGTGGGGGGATGGGTTTTACCTACGAGCAGTACTTC
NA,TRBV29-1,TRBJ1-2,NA,CSVDQGSYGYTF,TGCAGCGTAGACCAGGGCTCCTATGGCTACACCTTC
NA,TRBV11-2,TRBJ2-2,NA,CASSPLRSTGELFF,TGTGCCAGCAGCCCTCTACGAAGCACCGGGGAGCTGTTTTTT
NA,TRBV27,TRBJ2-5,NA,CASSTQAEPKTQYF,TGTGCCAGCTCTACCCAAGCGGAGCCGAAGACCCAGTACTTC
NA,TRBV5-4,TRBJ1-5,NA,CASSLSVNQPQHF,TGTGCCAGCAGCTTATCAGTGAATCAGCCCCAGCATTTT
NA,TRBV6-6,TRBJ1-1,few,CASSLLRWNTEAFF,TGTGCCAGCAGTCTCTTGAGGTGGAACACTGAAGCTTTCTTT
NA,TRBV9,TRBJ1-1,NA,CASSPDSLNTEAFF,TGTGCCAGCAGCCCAGACAGCCTGAACACTGAAGCTTTCTTT
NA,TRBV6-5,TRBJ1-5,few,CASSSTIENQPQHF,TGTGCCAGCAGTTCCACTATTGAGAATCAGCCCCAGCATTTT
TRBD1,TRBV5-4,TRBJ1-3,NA,CASSPDRGRGNTIYF,TGTGCCAGCAGCCCGGACAGGGGGCGAGGAAACACCATATATTTT
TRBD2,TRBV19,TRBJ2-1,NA,CATVAGSEYNEQFF,TGTGCCACCGTAGCGGGATCTGAGTACAATGAGCAGTTCTTC
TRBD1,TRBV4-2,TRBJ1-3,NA,CASSQDAGRGYGNTIYF,TGTGCCAGCAGCCAAGATGCCGGCAGGGGGTATGGAAACACCATATATTTT
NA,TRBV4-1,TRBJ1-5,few,CASSQAPSGNQPQHF,TGCGCCAGCAGCCAAGCCCCGTCGGGCAATCAGCCCCAGCATTTT
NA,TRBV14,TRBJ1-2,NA,CASSPDRRQGYTF,TGTGCCAGCAGCCCAGACAGGAGGCAAGGCTACACCTTC
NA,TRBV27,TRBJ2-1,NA,CASTSLGRKDEQFF,TGTGCCAGCACCTCACTCGGGAGAAAGGATGAGCAGTTCTTC
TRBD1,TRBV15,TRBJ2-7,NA,CATSNLDRGYEQYF,TGTGCCACCAGCAACCTAGACAGGGGCTACGAGCAGTACTTC
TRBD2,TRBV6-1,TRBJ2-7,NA,CASSVRLAGPPEQYF,TGTGCCAGCAGTGTACGACTAGCGGGACCCCCAGAGCAGTACTTC
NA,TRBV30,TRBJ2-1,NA,CAWGQSAGGQFF,TGTGCCTGGGGACAGTCCGCTGGCGGGCAGTTCTTC
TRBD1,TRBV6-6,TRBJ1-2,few,CASSRTGARYGYTF,TGTGCCAGCAGCCGGACAGGGGCGCGCTATGGCTACACCTTC
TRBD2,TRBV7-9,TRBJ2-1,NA,CASSVSGLSYNEQFF,TGTGCCAGCAGCGTTAGCGGGCTCTCCTACAATGAGCAGTTCTTC
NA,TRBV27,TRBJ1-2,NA,CASSLSYSNGYTF,TGTGCCAGCAGTTTATCGTACTCGAATGGCTACACCTTC
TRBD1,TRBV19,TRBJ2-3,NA,CASSNHRGQFADTQYF,TGTGCCAGTAGTAATCACAGGGGGCAGTTCGCAGATACGCAGTATTTT
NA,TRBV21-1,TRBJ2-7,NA,CASSKGTPSGCYEQYF,TGTGCCAGCAGCAAAGGAACGCCTAGCGGTTGCTACGAGCAGTACTTC
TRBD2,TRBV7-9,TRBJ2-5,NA,CASSLATSGQETQYF,TGTGCCAGCAGCTTGGCGACTAGCGGACAAGAGACCCAGTACTTC
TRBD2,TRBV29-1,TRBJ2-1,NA,CSVVSSGISYNEQFF,TGCAGCGTTGTATCTAGCGGGATCTCCTACAATGAGCAGTTCTTC
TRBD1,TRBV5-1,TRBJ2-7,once,CASSLLQGYEQYF,TGCGCCAGCAGCTTGTTACAGGGGTACGAGCAGTACTTC
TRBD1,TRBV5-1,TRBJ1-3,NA,CASSWTGQTGNTIYF,TGCGCCAGCAGCTGGACAGGGCAGACTGGAAACACCATATATTTT
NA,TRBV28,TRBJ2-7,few,CASTAQNYEQYF,TGTGCCAGCACGGCACAGAACTACGAGCAGTACTTC
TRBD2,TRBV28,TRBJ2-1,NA,CASTLGLAGPFF,TGTGCCAGCACCTTAGGACTAGCGGGACCGTTCTTC
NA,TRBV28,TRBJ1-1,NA,CASSLIGGQTEAFF,TGTGCCAGCAGTTTAATTGGGGGCCAAACTGAAGCTTTCTTT
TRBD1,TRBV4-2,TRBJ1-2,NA,CASSLTSTGRDYGYTF,TGTGCCAGCAGCCTTACCTCGACAGGGAGAGACTATGGCTACACCTTC
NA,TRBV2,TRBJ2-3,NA,CASSEARGRADTQYF,TGTGCCAGCAGTGAAGCAAGGGGAAGGGCAGATACGCAGTATTTT
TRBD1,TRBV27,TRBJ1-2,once,CASSSYRDRAVYGYTF,TGTGCCAGCAGTTCCTACCGGGACAGAGCAGTCTATGGCTACACCTTC